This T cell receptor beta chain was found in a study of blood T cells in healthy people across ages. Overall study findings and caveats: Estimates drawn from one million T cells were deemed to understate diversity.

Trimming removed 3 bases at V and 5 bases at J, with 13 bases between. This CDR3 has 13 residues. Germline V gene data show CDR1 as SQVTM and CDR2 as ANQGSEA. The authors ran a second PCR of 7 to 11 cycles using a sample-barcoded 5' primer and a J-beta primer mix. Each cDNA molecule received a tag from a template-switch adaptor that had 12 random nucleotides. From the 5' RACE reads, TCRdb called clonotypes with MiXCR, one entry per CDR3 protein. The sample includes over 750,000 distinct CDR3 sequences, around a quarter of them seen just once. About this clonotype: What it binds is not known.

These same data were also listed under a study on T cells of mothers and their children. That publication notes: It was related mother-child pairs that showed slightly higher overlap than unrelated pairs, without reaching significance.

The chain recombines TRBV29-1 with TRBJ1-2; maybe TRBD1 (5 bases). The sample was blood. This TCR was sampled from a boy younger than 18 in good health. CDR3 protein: CSVEVAAGYGYTF. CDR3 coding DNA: TGCAGCGTTGAGGTTGCGGCAGGGTATGGCTACACCTTC.